The 27 T cell receptor beta chains presented below share a single source sample, sequenced in a study of blood T cell repertoires in COVID-19. Measured with immunoSEQ multiplex PCR; TCRdb has only the in-frame clones, and not every one. Of around 160,000 clones in the sample, about 86% were seen once. The sequenced sample was peripheral blood. Source of these receptors: a man aged 18 to 29 with acute or convalescent COVID-19.

The chain recombines TRBV2 with TRBJ2-3; D perhaps matches TRBD2 (5 bases). Deletions cut 11 bases from V and 5 bases from J, with 14 bases between. This CDR3 comprises 12 residues. Germline values: CDR1 SNHLY, CDR2 FYNNEI. The CDR3 sequence is CALQREGDTQYF. In DNA form, the CDR3 reads TGTGCCCTTCAGCGCGAGGGAGATACGCAGTATTTT.

This clone showed up just a few times. This CDR3 is also generated by other DNA sequences in the sample. V usage is TRBV12-3 or TRBV12-4 and J usage is TRBJ1-2, with D uncertain. Between the trimmed V and J ends, which lost 6 bases and 8 bases, there was a span of 10 bases. This CDR3 is built from 11 residues. Written as DNA, the CDR3 is TGTGCCAGCAGCCGACTAGGCGGCTACACCTTC. Translating gives CASSRLGGYTF.

The chain carries TRBV14 and TRBJ1-4, with D uncertain. V was cut by 6 bases and J by 7 bases, with 12 bases left in between. This CDR3 spans 13 amino acids. CDR1 SGHDN and CDR2 FVKESK come from the germline V gene. The CDR3 is CASSLTRSEKLFF. The CDR3 DNA is TGTGCCAGCAGTCTGACACGGTCTGAAAAACTGTTTTTT. The full variable domain, rest sourced from reference TRBV14 and TRBJ1-4, is EAGVTQFPSHSVIEKGQTVTLRCDPISGHDNLYWYRRVMGKEIKFLLHFVKESKQDESGMPNNRFLAERTGGTYSTLKVQPAELEDSGVYFCASSLTRSEKLFFGSGTQLSVL.

J is TRBJ2-5 and V is TRBV19, with TRBD2 identical over 11 bases. In germline, CDR1 is LNHDA, CDR2 SQIVND (reference sequence). This CDR3 spans 14 amino acids. The J segment lost 1 base and the V segment lost 8 bases, leaving 3 bases of the junction unmatched. The CDR3 DNA follows: TGTGCCAGTGGGACTAGCGGATTCCAAGAGACCCAGTACTTC. This sequence encodes CASGTSGFQETQYF.

The chain combines TRBV3-1 (or the pseudogene TRBV3-2) with TRBJ2-4; D ambiguous. From germline, CDR1 is LGHDT and CDR2 YNNKEL (reference sequence). This CDR3 has 15 residues. Trimming left V 3 bases short and J 1 base short, with 10 bases between. The CDR3 region is CASSQKQAAKNIQYF. The CDR3 DNA reads TGTGCCAGCAGCCAGAAACAAGCGGCCAAAAACATTCAGTACTTC.

V gene TRBV4-2 combines with J gene TRBJ1-3; D is ambiguous. Trimming pared 0 bases from V and 0 bases from J, leaving 12 bases between. Germline CDR1 reads LGHNA; CDR2 reads YNFKEQ. This CDR3 is built from 17 residues. In nucleotides, the CDR3 is TGTGCCAGCAGCCAAGATCCGGCGGTTAGCTCTGGAAACACCATATATTTT. Amino acid sequence: CASSQDPAVSSGNTIYF.

The table lists this clone with a count of one. The chain couples TRBV5-4 to TRBJ2-2, with D possibly being TRBD1 (5 bases). V was trimmed by 6 bases and J by 6 bases, leaving 21 bases between them. This CDR3 comprises 16 residues. Germline CDR1 is SGHNT and CDR2 is YYREEE (reference sequence). DNA for the CDR3: TGTGCCAGCACCTCGGACAACCCGGCGGTCGCCGGGGAGCTGTTTTTT. Translating gives CASTSDNPAVAGELFF.

The chain employs TRBV19 and TRBJ1-2, with TRBD1 identical over 7 bases. The trim removed 4 bases at V and 4 bases at J, leaving 6 bases unmatched. CDR3 length equals 14 residues. The germline V gene has CDR1 LNHDA and CDR2 SQIVND (reference sequence). This CDR3 is CASSRQGAFYGYTF. CDR3 bases: TGTGCCAGTAGTAGACAGGGAGCCTTCTATGGCTACACCTTC.

The V and J genes are TRBV6-6 and TRBJ1-6, with a weak D call TRBD1 (6 bases). This CDR3 region has 16 residues. With 5 bases removed from V and 0 bases from J, the gap between germline ends came to 11 bases. Germline-derived CDR1 and CDR2 are MNHNY and SVGAGI (reference sequence). In nucleotides, the CDR3 is TGTGCCAGCAGTAACGACAGGAGCTCCTATAATTCACCCCTCCACTTT. This translates into CASSNDRSSYNSPLHF.

The V call is TRBV3-1 (or the pseudogene TRBV3-2), the J call TRBJ2-3; 7 bases agree with TRBD1. Trimming at V came to 1 base and at J to 1 base, leaving 2 bases not matched to a gene. The CDR3 runs 15 residues. Germline V lookup: CDR1 LGHDT, CDR2 YNNKEL (reference sequence). The CDR3 region has the DNA TGTGCCAGCAGCCAAGTAGGACAGGGCACAGATACGCAGTATTTT. Translation gives CASSQVGQGTDTQYF.

The chain carries TRBV6-5 and TRBJ2-2; 8 nucleotides align to TRBD1. In germline, CDR1 is MNHEY, CDR2 SVGAGI. With 5 bases clipped from V and 0 bases from J, the junction kept 2 bases outside the gene matches. The CDR3 has 15 residues. CDR3 residues: CASSRQGTNTGELFF. The CDR3 nucleotides read TGTGCCAGCAGTCGACAGGGGACGAACACCGGGGAGCTGTTTTTT.

CDR3: CASSLGSEGTEAFF. The CDR3 DNA is TGTGCCAGCAGCTTAGGATCCGAGGGAACTGAAGCTTTCTTT. V and J are TRBV11-2 and TRBJ1-1, with D unclear. V lost 1 base and J 5 bases, leaving 11 bases between the germline ends. Per the germline V gene, CDR1 is SGHAT and CDR2 is FQNNGV. This CDR3 contains 14 residues.

This clone has more than one count but fewer than ten. V is TRBV6-4 and J is TRBJ1-5, with D possibly being TRBD1 (6 bases). Germline CDR1 and CDR2: MRHNA and SNTAGT. With 5 bases removed from V and 5 bases from J, the gap between germline ends came to 16 bases. This CDR3 contains 15 residues. This CDR3 reads CASSRLRRTDQPQHF. In DNA form, the CDR3 reads TGTGCCAGCAGTCGACTCCGAAGGACAGATCAGCCCCAGCATTTT.

The chain recombines TRBV30 with TRBJ1-3; 7 bases align to TRBD1. The J segment lost 4 bases and the V segment lost 3 bases, leaving 6 bases of the junction unmatched. CDR1 GTSNPN and CDR2 SVGIG come from the germline V gene (reference sequence). This CDR3 is built from 14 residues. The CDR3 protein is CAWSEGALGNTIYF. Written as DNA, the CDR3 is TGTGCCTGGAGCGAGGGGGCTTTAGGAAACACCATATATTTT.

V usage is TRBV5-4 and J usage is TRBJ1-6; D might be TRBD1 (5 bases). The CDR3 length is 14 residues. V lost 5 bases, J lost 10 bases, and 16 bases lay in between. The germline CDR1 and CDR2 sequences are SGHNT and YYREEE (reference sequence). The CDR3 DNA follows: TGTGCCAGCAGACCGTTCACAGGCGGCTCACCCCTCCACTTT. Translated: CASRPFTGGSPLHF.

The chain employs TRBV19 and TRBJ2-2; the match to TRBD2 covers 7 bases. This CDR3 comprises 15 residues. Trimming removed 6 bases from V and 4 bases from J; junction bases left unmatched: 8. From germline, CDR1 is LNHDA and CDR2 SQIVND (reference sequence). The CDR3 here is CASSRGVAGTGELFF. The CDR3 nucleotides read TGTGCCAGTAGCCGCGGGGTAGCGGGCACCGGGGAGCTGTTTTTT.

Comment on this clone: An end of the junction does not agree with germline; a read error may underlie this. This rearrangement joins TRBV5-5 to TRBJ2-1; 9 bases map to TRBD1. This CDR3 comprises 16 residues. Germline CDR1 reads SGHKS; CDR2 reads YYEKEE (reference sequence). For the CDR3, the DNA is TGTGCCAGCAGCTTGAGTGAGGGACAGGGCTACTATGAGCAGTTCTTC. Its translation: CASSLSEGQGYYEQFF.

This chain links TRBV7-8 with TRBJ1-5; 7 positions match TRBD1. V gave up 5 bases and J gave up 0 bases; unmatched junction bases: 16. The CDR3 consists of 19 residues. From germline, CDR1 is SGHVS and CDR2 FQNEAQ. The CDR3, as DNA: TGTGCCAGCAGCCACAGGGGTGGATACCGGAGCGGTAGCAATCAGCCCCAGCATTTT. Translating gives CASSHRGGYRSGSNQPQHF.

V gene TRBV25-1 combines with J gene TRBJ1-2; no firm D call. The V end lost 4 bases, the J end lost 2 bases, and 11 bases lay between the germline ends. CDR1 and CDR2 from the germline V gene are MGHDK and SYGVNS. The CDR3 consists of 14 residues. The CDR3 region has the DNA TGTGCCAGCAGTGTTACCACCGGGAACTATGGCTACACCTTC. This encodes CASSVTTGNYGYTF.

As DNA, the CDR3 is TGTGCCAGCAGCCAAGATGTGGTCCGACATTACGAGCAGTACTTC. Protein: CASSQDVVRHYEQYF. This chain uses TRBV3-1 (or the pseudogene TRBV3-2) with TRBJ2-7; no clear D. V dropped 0 bases and J dropped 4 bases, with 13 bases sitting between them. This CDR3 is built from 15 residues. CDR1 LGHDT and CDR2 YNNKEL come from the germline V gene (reference sequence).

V is TRBV6-5 and J is TRBJ2-1, with TRBD2 identical over 8 bases. V lost 0 bases, J lost 8 bases, and 3 bases stayed unmatched. The CDR3 loop spans 14 amino acids. In germline, CDR1 is MNHEY, CDR2 SVGAGI. CDR3 coding DNA: TGTGCCAGCAGTTACTCAACAGCGGGAGATGAGCAGTTCTTC. It is translated as CASSYSTAGDEQFF.

V and J are TRBV2 and TRBJ1-4, with TRBD1 identical over 9 bases. Germline values: CDR1 SNHLY, CDR2 FYNNEI. The CDR3 totals 19 residues. V lost 1 base, J lost 2 bases, and 11 bases stayed unmatched. The chain's CDR3 is CASSEVTGQGESTNEKLFF. The DNA for the CDR3 is TGTGCCAGCAGTGAAGTAACGGGACAGGGAGAATCGACTAATGAAAAACTGTTTTTT.

The chain recombines TRBV7-9 with TRBJ2-5; a weak D match, TRBD2 (6 bases). Germline V gene sequence: CDR1 SEHNR, CDR2 FQNEAQ (reference sequence). The CDR3 sequence is 16 residues long. Trimming left V 1 base short and J 2 bases short, with 14 bases between. CDR3 sequence: CASSLGGGATQETQYF. CDR3 bases: TGTGCCAGCAGCTTAGGCGGCGGGGCCACACAAGAGACCCAGTACTTC.

The rearrangement joins TRBV30 to TRBJ2-7; D unclear. This CDR3 region has 13 residues. Germline lookup yields CDR1 GTSNPN and CDR2 SVGIG (reference sequence). V gave up 3 bases and J gave up 0 bases, with 9 bases separating them. The CDR3 DNA reads as TGTGCCTGGAGGGTGCCAGGCTCCTACGAGCAGTACTTC. Protein: CAWRVPGSYEQYF. Drawing the rest from reference TRBV30 and TRBJ2-7, the complete variable domain is SQTIHQWPATLVQPVGSPLSLECTVEGTSNPNLYWYRQAAGRGLQLLFYSVGIGQISSEVPQNLSASRPQDRQFILSSKKLLLSDSGFYLCAWRVPGSYEQYFGPGTRLTVT.

The chain combines TRBV19 with TRBJ2-3; a weak D match, TRBD2 (5 bases). CDR3 length: 15 amino acids. Trimming stripped 2 bases from V and 5 bases from J, with 14 bases between. Germline values: CDR1 LNHDA, CDR2 SQIVND (reference sequence). The CDR3 region is CASSINGLEIDTQYF. CDR3 nucleotides: TGTGCCAGTAGTATAAACGGACTGGAGATAGATACGCAGTATTTT.

The chain's CDR3 is CASSLVIGTLAKNIQYF. In DNA form, the CDR3 reads TGTGCCAGCAGCTTGGTAATAGGGACACTAGCCAAAAACATTCAGTACTTC. V and J are TRBV5-5 and TRBJ2-4, with D maybe TRBD1 (6 bases). The CDR3 totals 17 residues. Per the germline V gene, CDR1 is SGHKS and CDR2 is YYEKEE (reference sequence). V was trimmed by 0 bases and J by 0 bases, leaving 13 bases between them.

In its sample, this clone was seen a few times. V is TRBV2 and J is TRBJ1-4; tentative D call: TRBD1 (5 bases). The CDR3 consists of 15 residues. The V end lost 2 bases, the J end lost 9 bases, and 16 bases lay between the germline ends. Germline assignment: CDR1 SNHLY and CDR2 FYNNEI. CDR3 sequence (DNA): TGTGCCAGCAGTGAACGTGGATGGGGGGGAAAAAAACTGTTTTTT. Translated: CASSERGWGGKKLFF.